The 21 T cell receptor beta chains below come from one sample, sequenced in a study of tumor-infiltrating lymphocytes in primary liver carcinoma. Starting material of 450 to 500 ng total RNA yielded TCR beta cDNA via a constant-region primer. Three-round nested multiplex PCR performed with slightly modified ARM-PCR produced the TCR beta libraries. Use of TRBV1-TRBV30 forward primers with a C-beta reverse primer characterized the first two PCR rounds, which lasted 10 cycles each. TCRdb itself ran the multiplex PCR reads through MiXCR, one entry per CDR3 protein. The sample has approximately 190,000 distinct CDR3 sequences, over 80% seen once. Between roughly 17 and 31 mg of unsorted bulk tissue served as the source from which RNA and DNA were co-extracted. What was sequenced was tumor tissue from primary liver carcinoma. The origin of the receptors is a man aged 40-49 years with primary liver carcinoma and hepatitis B virus infection.

A note on this clonotype: At one end the junction does not follow the germline gene, possibly because of a read error. This sequence joins TRBV28 and TRBJ1-1, with a weak D call TRBD1 (5 bases). Germline lookup yields CDR1 MDHEN and CDR2 SYDVKM. The CDR3 loop spans 14 amino acids. Here the CDR3 DNA reads TGTGTCAGCACCTCGAGACAGACGAACACTGAAGCTTTCTTT. Protein product: CVSTSRQTNTEAFF.

There are many counts of this clonotype. The chain carries TRBV30 and TRBJ1-1; TRBD1 aligns across 8 bases. The germline gives CDR1 GTSNPN, CDR2 SVGIG (reference sequence). The CDR3 covers 13 residues. Trimming removed 2 bases from V and 4 bases from J; junction bases left unmatched: 3. Written as DNA, the CDR3 is TGTGCCTGGAGTTCCACAGGGGGCACTGAAGCTTTCTTT. Translation gives CAWSSTGGTEAFF.

This clonotype appeared once. This clone may be a read error of a much larger clone one base away. The CDR3 region has the DNA TGCGCCAGCAGTCAGGAACTAGCGGAAGATACGCAGTATTTT. This encodes CASSQELAEDTQYF. The J gene is TRBJ2-3, the V gene TRBV5-1; 8 nucleotides agree with TRBD2. Germline V gives CDR1 SGHRS, CDR2 YFSETQ. V trimming: 5 bases; J trimming: 5 bases; junction bases outside the gene matches: 7. This CDR3 is built from 14 residues.

Remarks on this clonotype: At one boundary the junction diverges from the germline segment, which might be a read error. The chain recombines TRBV11-2 with TRBJ2-5, with TRBD2 identical over 7 bases. In germline, CDR1 is SGHAT, CDR2 FQNNGV. This CDR3 region has 16 residues. The DNA for the CDR3 is TGTGCCAGCAGCTTAGTCCCGAGCTGCCTGCGGGAGACCCAGTACTTT. Residues: CASSLVPSCLRETQYF.

About this clonotype: Since no conserved phenylalanine or tryptophan closes the CDR3, a read error is the likely cause. The rearrangement links TRBV29-1 to TRBJ2-5, with D possibly being TRBD1 (6 bases). The V gene's germline CDR1 is SQVTM and CDR2 ANQGSEA. The CDR3 loop spans 14 amino acids. CDR3 sequence: CSFRTASFQETQYL. The CDR3 bases are TGCAGTTTTAGGACAGCATCGTTTCAAGAGACACAGTACCTC.

Details on this clonotype: Here the CDR3 omits its conserved ending phenylalanine or tryptophan, so a read error is the likely source. The chain recombines TRBV29-1 with TRBJ2-7; D possibly matches TRBD1 or TRBD2 (5 bases each). V was cut by 7 bases and J by 4 bases, with 26 bases left in between. This CDR3 has 16 residues. CDR1 SQVTM and CDR2 ANQGSEA come from the germline V gene. CDR3 coding DNA: TGCAGCGCCATGGCATCTGGGACCGCCACTACATACGAGCAGTACTCC. Protein sequence: CSAMASGTATTYEQYS.

The chain joins TRBV5-6 to TRBJ2-3; TRBD2 might be the D (6 bases). Trimming stripped 0 bases from V and 4 bases from J, with 12 bases between. The CDR3 runs to 15 residues. Germline assignment: CDR1 SGHDT and CDR2 YYEEEE. CDR3 nucleotides: TGTGCCAGCAGCTTGGGCGGGAATGTGGCAGATACGCAGTATTTT. This gives the protein CASSLGGNVADTQYF.

CDR3 nucleotides: TGTGCCAGCCGTCCATCGGGGGATAGCAATCAGCCCCAGCATTTT. Encoded protein: CASRPSGDSNQPQHF. The chain links TRBV12-3 or TRBV12-4 to TRBJ1-5; D is possibly TRBD1 (5 bases). Between the trimmed V and J ends, which lost 8 bases and 0 bases, there was a span of 14 bases. The CDR3 loop spans 15 amino acids.

For this clonotype: At one boundary the junction diverges from the germline segment, which might be a read error. V is TRBV30 and J is TRBJ1-1; TRBD1 might be the D (5 bases). The CDR3 loop spans 13 amino acids. Per the germline V gene, CDR1 is GTSNPN and CDR2 is SVGIG (reference sequence). The CDR3 loop is CAWSIQGGTVAFF. The CDR3 DNA reads as TGTGCCTGGAGTATCCAGGGTGGCACTGTAGCTTTCTTT.

The V and J genes are TRBV10-2 and TRBJ2-7; 8 bases line up with TRBD1. J was trimmed by 4 bases and V by 8 bases; bases with no gene match: 4. Germline V gene sequence: CDR1 WSHSY, CDR2 SAAADI. This CDR3 contains 12 residues. The CDR3 sequence: CASGTGGYEQYV. The CDR3 bases are TGCGCCAGCGGTACAGGGGGATACGAGCAGTACGTC.

This clonotype was counted between two and nine times. Compared with germline, one end of the junction differs, possibly owing to a read error. The gene calls are TRBV7-3 and TRBJ2-7; D may be TRBD1 (6 bases). The CDR3 has 13 amino acids. The germline V gene encodes CDR1 SGHTA and CDR2 FQGTGA. DNA for the CDR3: TGTGCCAACAGCGCCTGGACAGAGGACGAGCAGTACTTC. Translated, it gives CANSAWTEDEQYF.

There are many counts of this clonotype. The chain has TRBV20-1 and TRBJ1-2; D gene uncertain. The CDR3 loop spans 14 amino acids. Germline CDR1 DFQATT, CDR2 SNEGSKA (reference sequence). V shed 2 bases and J shed 4 bases, with 14 bases lying between them. Written as DNA, the CDR3 is TGCAGTGCTAGATACGGAGTATTGAGCTATGGCTACACCTTC. Encoded protein: CSARYGVLSYGYTF.

The V gene is TRBV12-3 or TRBV12-4, the J gene TRBJ2-3, with a possible D match to TRBD1 (5 bases). The CDR3 length is 15 residues. V dropped 5 bases and J dropped 2 bases, with 14 bases sitting between them. The CDR3 loop reads CASSKGDRDTDTQYF. CDR3 coding DNA: TGTGCCAGCAGTAAAGGGGATAGGGACACAGATACGCAGTATTTT.

This clonotype has just one count. The chain combines TRBV6-1 with TRBJ2-1, with TRBD2 matching over 7 bases. The germline V gene has CDR1 MNHNS and CDR2 SASEGT. This CDR3 contains 16 residues. The junction had 14 bases not matched to a gene; V was cut back by 5 bases and J by 7 bases. DNA for the CDR3: TGTGCCAGCAGTCGAAATGCAAGCGGGGATTGGAATGAGCAGTTCTTC. This codes for CASSRNASGDWNEQFF.

The rearrangement joins TRBV12-3 or TRBV12-4 to TRBJ1-2; TRBD1 agrees at 7 bases. The CDR3 sequence is 14 residues long. Trimming at V came to 5 bases and at J to 11 bases, leaving 14 bases not matched to a gene. The CDR3 here is CASSLTGQDCGYTF. Here the CDR3 DNA reads TGTGCCAGCAGTCTGACAGGGCAAGACTGTGGTTACACCTTC.

The V gene is TRBV10-3, the J gene TRBJ2-3; D is unclear. This CDR3 spans 17 amino acids. Trimming took off 3 bases at V and 4 bases at J, with 20 bases between the two ends. CDR1 and CDR2 (germline): ENHRY, SYGVKD. For the CDR3, the DNA is TGTGCCATCAGTGATGGGGTGGTTCGAAGGAGTGCAGATACGCAGTATTTT. Its protein product is CAISDGVVRRSADTQYF.

In regard to this clonotype: The junction and the germline gene differ at one end; a read error may be behind it. The chain uses TRBV29-1 and TRBJ2-1, with D unresolved. Germline V gives CDR1 SQVTM, CDR2 ANQGSEA. The CDR3 covers 14 residues. Written as DNA, the CDR3 is TGCAGCGTTGCCCCCACGAGATCATACAATGAGCACTTCTTC. Translated: CSVAPTRSYNEHFF.

Remarks on this clonotype: The junction departs from the called germline gene at one end, perhaps through a read error. The chain joins TRBV4-1 to TRBJ2-3, with TRBD2 matching 8 bases. Per the germline V gene, CDR1 is MGHRA and CDR2 is YSYEKL. CDR3 size: 19 residues. As DNA, the CDR3 is TGCGCCAACAGCCAATCCGGGACTAGGGGGGGGGCCGCGACAGATACGCAGTATTTT. Its protein product is CANSQSGTRGGAATDTQYF.

To note about this clonotype: This sequence may be a read error, since a much larger clone differs from it by one base. CDR3 sequence: CAGSGDSNEQFF. In DNA form, the CDR3 reads TGTGCCGGCAGTGGAGACTCCAATGAGCAGTTCTTC. The V gene is TRBV2, the J gene TRBJ2-1; no clear D. The germline V gene has CDR1 SNHLY and CDR2 FYNNEI. This CDR3 comprises 12 residues.

The CDR3 nucleotides read TGCAGTGTCGGGACTACCGGGAGGTCTGGGGAGCAGTACTTC. As protein: CSVGTTGRSGEQYF. The rearrangement links TRBV29-1 to TRBJ2-7; 7 bases match TRBD2. This CDR3 region has 14 residues. The germline CDR1 and CDR2 sequences are SQVTM and ANQGSEA.

Concerning this clonotype itself: Sequence at one end of the junction differs from germline and may be a read error. V gene TRBV6-1 combines with J gene TRBJ2-2, with 9 positions matching TRBD2. This CDR3 contains 18 residues. The germline V gene has CDR1 MNHNS and CDR2 SASEGT. This CDR3 is CASREGLAGGLGTGEMFF. The CDR3 DNA follows: TGTGCCAGCAGGGAGGGACTTGCGGGAGGGCTCGGCACCGGGGAGATGTTTTTT.